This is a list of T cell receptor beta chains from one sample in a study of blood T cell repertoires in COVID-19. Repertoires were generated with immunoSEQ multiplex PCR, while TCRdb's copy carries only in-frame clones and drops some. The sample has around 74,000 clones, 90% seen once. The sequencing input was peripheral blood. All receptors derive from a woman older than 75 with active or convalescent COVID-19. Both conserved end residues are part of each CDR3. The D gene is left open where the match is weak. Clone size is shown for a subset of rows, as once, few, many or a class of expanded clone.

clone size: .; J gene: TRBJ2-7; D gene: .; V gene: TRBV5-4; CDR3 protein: CASSLGSGEQYF; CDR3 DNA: TGTGCCAGCAGCTTGGGGTCAGGCGAGCAGTACTTC
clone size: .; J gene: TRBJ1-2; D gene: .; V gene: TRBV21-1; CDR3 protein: CASSKDSPGDYGYTF; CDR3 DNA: TGTGCCAGCAGCAAAGACTCCCCCGGGGACTATGGCTACACCTTC
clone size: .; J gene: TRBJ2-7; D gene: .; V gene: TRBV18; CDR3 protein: CASSSDTYEQYF; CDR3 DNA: TGTGCCAGCTCCAGTGATACCTACGAGCAGTACTTC
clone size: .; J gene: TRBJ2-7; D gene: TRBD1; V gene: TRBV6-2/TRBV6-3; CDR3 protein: CASSDATGTAYEQYF; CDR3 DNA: TGTGCCAGCAGTGACGCGACCGGGACAGCATACGAGCAGTACTTC
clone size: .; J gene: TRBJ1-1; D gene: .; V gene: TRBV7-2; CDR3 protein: CASSSGSMNTEAFF; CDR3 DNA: TGTGCCAGCAGCTCGGGGTCGATGAACACTGAAGCTTTCTTT
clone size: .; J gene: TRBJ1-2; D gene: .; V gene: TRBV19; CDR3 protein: CASNQGIYGYTF; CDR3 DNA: TGTGCCAGTAACCAGGGAATCTATGGCTACACCTTC
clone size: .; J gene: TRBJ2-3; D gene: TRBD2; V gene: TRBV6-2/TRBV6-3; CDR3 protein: CASSLRTSGGLDTQYF; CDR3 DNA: TGTGCCAGCAGTCTTCGGACTAGCGGGGGGTTGGATACGCAGTATTTT
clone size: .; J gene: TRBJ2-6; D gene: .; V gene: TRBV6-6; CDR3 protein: CASSPGNSISGANVLTF; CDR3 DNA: TGTGCCAGCAGTCCAGGGAATTCAATCTCTGGGGCCAACGTCCTGACTTTC
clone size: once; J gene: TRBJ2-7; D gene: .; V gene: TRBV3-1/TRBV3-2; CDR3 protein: CASSQDPQVKQYF; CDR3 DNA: TGTGCCAGCAGCCAAGACCCCCAGGTCAAGCAGTACTTC
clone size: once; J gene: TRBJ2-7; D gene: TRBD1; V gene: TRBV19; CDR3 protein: CASSIGTGGDEQYF; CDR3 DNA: TGTGCCAGTAGTATAGGGACAGGGGGCGACGAGCAGTACTTC
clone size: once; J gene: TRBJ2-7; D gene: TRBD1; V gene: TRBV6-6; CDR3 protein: CASSVGTAYEQYF; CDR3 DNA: TGTGCCAGCAGTGTCGGGACAGCCTACGAGCAGTACTTC
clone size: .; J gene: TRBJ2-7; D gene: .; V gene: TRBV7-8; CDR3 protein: CASSYDGREQYF; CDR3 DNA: TGTGCCAGCAGCTATGATGGGCGTGAGCAGTACTTC
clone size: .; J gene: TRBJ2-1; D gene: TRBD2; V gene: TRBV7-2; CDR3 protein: CASSGTSGGPSGSYNEQFF; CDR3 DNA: TGTGCCAGCAGCGGGACTAGCGGGGGGCCGTCGGGTTCCTACAATGAGCAGTTCTTC
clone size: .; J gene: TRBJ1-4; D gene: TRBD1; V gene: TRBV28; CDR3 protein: CASKRGPNEKLFF; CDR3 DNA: TGTGCCAGCAAAAGGGGGCCTAATGAAAAACTGTTTTTT
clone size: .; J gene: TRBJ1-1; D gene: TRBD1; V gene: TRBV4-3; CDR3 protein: CASSQAQGLNTEAFF; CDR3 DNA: TGCGCCAGCAGCCAAGCACAGGGGCTGAACACTGAAGCTTTCTTT
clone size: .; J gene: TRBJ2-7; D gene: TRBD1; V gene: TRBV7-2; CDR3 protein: CASSSTGGSYEQYF; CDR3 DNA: TGTGCCAGCAGTTCGACAGGGGGCTCCTACGAGCAGTACTTC
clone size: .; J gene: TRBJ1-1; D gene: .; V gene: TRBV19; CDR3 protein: CASSSRQVVTEAFF; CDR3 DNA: TGTGCCAGTAGTTCGAGACAGGTCGTCACTGAAGCTTTCTTT
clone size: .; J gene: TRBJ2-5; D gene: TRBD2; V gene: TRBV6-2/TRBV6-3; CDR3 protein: CASSYSTRLAGVQETQYF; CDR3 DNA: TGTGCCAGCAGTTACTCGACACGGCTAGCGGGGGTGCAAGAGACCCAGTACTTC
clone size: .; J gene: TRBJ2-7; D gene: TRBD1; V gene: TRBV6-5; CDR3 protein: CASSFDRAGYEQYF; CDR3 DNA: TGTGCCAGCAGTTTCGACAGGGCCGGTTACGAGCAGTACTTC
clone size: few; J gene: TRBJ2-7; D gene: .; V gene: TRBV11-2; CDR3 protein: CASSPFRRGWQYF; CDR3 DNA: TGTGCCAGCAGCCCGTTTCGGCGGGGTTGGCAGTACTTC
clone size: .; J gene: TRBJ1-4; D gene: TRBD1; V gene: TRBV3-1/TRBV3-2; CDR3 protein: CASSRGQTNEKLFF; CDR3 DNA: TGTGCCAGCAGCCGGGGACAGACTAATGAAAAACTGTTTTTT
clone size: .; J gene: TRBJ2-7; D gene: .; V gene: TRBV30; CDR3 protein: CAWRDTGGSYEQYF; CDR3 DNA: TGTGCCTGGAGGGACACCGGCGGCTCCTACGAGCAGTACTTC
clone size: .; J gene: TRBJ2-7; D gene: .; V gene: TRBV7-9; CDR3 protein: CASSLGGEAEQYF; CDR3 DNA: TGTGCCAGCAGCTTAGGGGGGGAGGCCGAGCAGTACTTC
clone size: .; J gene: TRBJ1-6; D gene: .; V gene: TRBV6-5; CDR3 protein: CASSYSNRENSPLHF; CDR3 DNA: TGTGCCAGCAGTTACTCGAACAGGGAAAATTCACCCCTCCACTTT
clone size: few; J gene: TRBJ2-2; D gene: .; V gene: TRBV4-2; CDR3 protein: CASSQAPGSTGELFF; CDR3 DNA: TGTGCCAGCAGCCAAGCCCCGGGGTCCACCGGGGAGCTGTTTTTT
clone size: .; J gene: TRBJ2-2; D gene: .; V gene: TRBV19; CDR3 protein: CASKRNTNTGELFF; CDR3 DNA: TGTGCCAGTAAGAGGAACACGAACACCGGGGAGCTGTTTTTT
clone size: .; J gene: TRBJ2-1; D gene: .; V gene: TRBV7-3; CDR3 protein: CASSFAGSSYNEQFF; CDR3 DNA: TGTGCCAGCAGCTTCGCGGGGAGCTCCTACAATGAGCAGTTCTTC
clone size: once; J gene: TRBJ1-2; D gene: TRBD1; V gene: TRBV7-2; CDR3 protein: CASSRRGQEYGYTF; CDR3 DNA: TGTGCCAGCAGCCGCAGGGGGCAAGAATATGGCTACACCTTC
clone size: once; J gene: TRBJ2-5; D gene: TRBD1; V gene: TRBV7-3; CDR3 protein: CASSVAGTGGETQYF; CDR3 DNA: TGTGCCAGCAGCGTTGCCGGGACAGGGGGCGAGACCCAGTACTTC
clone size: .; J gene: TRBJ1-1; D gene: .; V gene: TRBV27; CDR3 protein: CASSPRQRVNTEAFF; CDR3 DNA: TGTGCCAGCAGTCCCAGACAGCGGGTGAACACTGAAGCTTTCTTT
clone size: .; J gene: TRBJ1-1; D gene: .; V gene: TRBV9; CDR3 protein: CASSVARVGNTEAFF; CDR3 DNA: TGTGCCAGCAGCGTAGCCAGGGTTGGGAACACTGAAGCTTTCTTT